A single sample is the source of the 10 T cell receptor beta chains below, sequenced in a study of molecular identifiers for immune sequencing clone quantification. TCRdb re-derived calls from the PCR reads in MiXCR, one entry per CDR3 protein. The table includes some 40,000 distinct CDR3 sequences, around a sixth detected once. The sequencing input was naive CD8+ T cells from blood, with Jurkat cell RNA spiked in. The subset denotes: FACS-sorted CD8+CD4-CCR7+CD45RA+ naive T cells. These TCRs come from a human donor in good health. Some libraries in this study had Jurkat cell RNA spiked in.

This clonotype came up many times. This sequence joins TRBV4-2 and TRBJ2-5; 10 bases are a match to TRBD2. V dropped 4 bases and J dropped 4; count of bases not matched to a gene: 9. Germline V gene sequence: CDR1 LGHNA, CDR2 YNFKEQ. CDR3 length equals 16 residues. The CDR3 nucleotides are TGTGCCAGCAGCCCGCTTGGACTAGCGGAGGCAGAGACCCAGTACTTC. Encoded protein: CASSPLGLAEAETQYF.

The CDR3 nucleotides read TGTGCCAGCGCCCCCTGGACAAGTAACAATGAGCAGTTCTTC. This codes for CASAPWTSNNEQFF. The rearrangement links TRBV9 to TRBJ2-1; possible D gene TRBD1, 5 bases. Trimming stripped 7 bases from V and 5 bases from J, with 16 bases between. Germline V gives CDR1 SGDLS, CDR2 YYNGEE. This CDR3 contains 14 residues.

As regards this clonotype: A much larger clone sits a single nucleotide away, making a read error possible. This rearrangement joins TRBV9 to TRBJ2-7; D might be TRBD2 (6 bases). CDR1 SGDLS and CDR2 YYNGEE come from the germline V gene. This CDR3 contains 13 residues. V lost 0 bases and J 6 bases, leaving 10 bases between the germline ends. The CDR3 nucleotides read TGTGCCAGCAGCGTAGTGGACGGGAGCGAGCAGTACTTC. Amino acids: CASSVVDGSEQYF.

This clonotype appeared many times. The chain employs TRBV12-3 or TRBV12-4 and TRBJ2-1, with D possibly matching TRBD1 (5 bases). The CDR3 consists of 15 residues. V was cut by 0 bases and J by 3 bases, with 9 bases left in between. The CDR3 spells CASSLAGRDYNEQFF. In nucleotides, the CDR3 is TGTGCCAGCAGTTTAGCAGGCAGGGACTACAATGAGCAGTTCTTC.

Ten or more counts support this clonotype. The genes are TRBV6-4 and TRBJ2-1; D is possibly TRBD2 (6 bases). CDR3 size: 17 residues. CDR1 and CDR2 (germline): MRHNA, SNTAGT. Trimming removed 0 bases at V and 4 bases at J, with 16 bases between. CDR3 protein: CASSDSETGGAYNEQFF. The CDR3 DNA follows: TGTGCCAGCAGTGACTCGGAGACTGGAGGGGCTTACAATGAGCAGTTCTTC.

This clonotype was recorded at least ten times. V and J are TRBV6-2 or TRBV6-3 and TRBJ1-6; the match to TRBD1 covers 8 bases. V lost 2 bases, J lost 6 bases, and 6 bases stayed unmatched. The CDR3 contains 16 residues. Looked up from germline, CDR1 is MNHEY and CDR2 is SVGEGT. The CDR3 sequence is CASSYLGQGGNSPLHF. The CDR3 DNA sequence: TGTGCCAGCAGTTACCTCGGACAGGGAGGTAATTCACCCCTCCACTTT.

The chain joins TRBV18 to TRBJ2-2; D remains unclear. The CDR3 consists of 16 residues. Per germline, CDR1 KGHSH and CDR2 LQKENI. V was trimmed by 8 bases and J by 3 bases, leaving 19 bases between them. CDR3 amino acids: CASTPDGLVDTGELFF. For the CDR3, the DNA is TGTGCCAGCACTCCGGACGGGTTGGTCGACACCGGGGAGCTGTTTTTT.

This clonotype was found many times. The chain carries TRBV7-2 and TRBJ2-1; TRBD2 aligns across 8 bases. V lost 5 bases and J lost 0; bases outside the gene matches: 3. The CDR3 has 15 amino acids. Germline V lookup: CDR1 SGHTA, CDR2 FQGNSA. The CDR3 sequence is CASSPAGASYNEQFF. The CDR3 region has the DNA TGTGCCAGCAGCCCAGCGGGAGCCTCCTACAATGAGCAGTTCTTC.

Points on this clonotype: Mismatch with germline at one junction end may stem from a read error. J is TRBJ2-3 and V is TRBV4-1; the D gene is possibly TRBD2 (7 bases). The germline V gene encodes CDR1 MGHRA and CDR2 YSYEKL. The CDR3 is 17 residues long. In DNA, the CDR3 is TGCACCAGCAGCACGCCGGAGGGGGGGCGCCCAGGCCATACGCAGTATTTT. Translated: CTSSTPEGGRPGHTQYF.

This clonotype was seen a few times. CDR3 sequence: CASSVGGVGTDTQYF. CDR3 bases: TGTGCCAGCAGCGTAGGCGGGGTCGGAACAGATACGCAGTATTTT. The chain carries TRBV9 and TRBJ2-3; D possibly corresponds to TRBD2 (6 bases). The germline CDR1 and CDR2 sequences are SGDLS and YYNGEE. Trimming removed 0 bases at V and 3 bases at J, with 11 bases between. CDR3 length: 15 residues.